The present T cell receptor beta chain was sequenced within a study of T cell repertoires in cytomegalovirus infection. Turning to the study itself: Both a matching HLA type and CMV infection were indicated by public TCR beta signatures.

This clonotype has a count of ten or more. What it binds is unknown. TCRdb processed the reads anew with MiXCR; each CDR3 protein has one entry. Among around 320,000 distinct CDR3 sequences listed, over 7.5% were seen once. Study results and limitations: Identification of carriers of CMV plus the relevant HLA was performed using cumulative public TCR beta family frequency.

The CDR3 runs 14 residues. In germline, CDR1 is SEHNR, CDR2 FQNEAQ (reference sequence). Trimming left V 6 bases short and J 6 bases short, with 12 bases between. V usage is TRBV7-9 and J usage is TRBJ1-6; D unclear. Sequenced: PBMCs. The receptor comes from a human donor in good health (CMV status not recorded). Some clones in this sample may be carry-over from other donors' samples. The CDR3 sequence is CASSNLHGNSPLHF. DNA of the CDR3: TGTGCCAGCAGTAACCTCCACGGTAATTCACCCCTCCACTTT.